Listed below are T cell receptor beta chains from one sample, sequenced in a study of T cell responses to AZD1222 COVID-19 vaccine. Profiled with immunoSEQ multiplex PCR; TCRdb holds only in-frame clones, not every one. This sample yields about 140,000 clones, of which 70% to 90% are seen a single time; about 1.9% belongs to the top ten. Here the sequenced sample was peripheral blood, taken on day 0 of AZD1222 vaccination. These receptors were obtained from an adult in good health. The CDR3 runs from the conserved cysteine through the conserved F or W. Each record gives: V gene, CDR3 protein.

TRBV28 CASSLQGFQETQYF
TRBV28 CASNKGSVYEQYF
TRBV25-1 CASSAQGGIGNTEAFF
TRBV18 CASSPDRGGEKLFF
TRBV5-1 CASSLEMRGQETQYF
TRBV29-1 CSVRDSSSRYTF
TRBV4-3 CASSQGGIWDSRFNEQFF
TRBV29-1 CSVEVGRGEQYF
TRBV28 CASSLRSWGINQPQHF
TRBV6-5 CAGRTRANRAEQFF
TRBV6-6 CASSGGQGYYGYTF
TRBV4-1 CASSQEETSGSFEQFF
TRBV28 CASSFGGRGLDEQFF
TRBV3-1/TRBV3-2 CASSQGTEAFF
TRBV6-5 CASGNRGGGTEAFF
TRBV5-4 CASSLGQGAYNEQFF
TRBV7-2 CASSPVAGSTDTQYF
TRBV6-5 CASSYLTGEVDEQYF
TRBV10-1 CASSEAKAGLTDTQYF
TRBV5-5 CASSLTGGAGQPQHF
TRBV5-1 CASSFVLYNEQFF
TRBV4-3 CASSYGALDSPLHF
TRBV7-2 CASSSYKNTEAFF
TRBV2 CATDPGGNNEQFF
TRBV10-1 CASSETNTEAFF
TRBV28 CASSFSLVGGSGYSEAFF
TRBV5-4 CASSPLAGGPPGGDTQYF
TRBV4-3 CASSSQGFTDTQYF
TRBV6-5 CASTRTSGSETQYF
TRBV18 CASSPLPEETQYF
TRBV5-1 CASSLAGTGSYEQYF